This entry lists 11 T cell receptor beta chains sequenced from one sample in a study of blood T cell repertoires in COVID-19 (dated by TCRdb to 2019 to 2021). Preparation of the library involved the immunoSEQ multiplex PCR assay. This immuneACCESS table, as held by TCRdb, lists in-frame sequences with V and J called but not all clones. Of the missing ones, under half trace to an unresolved V gene in checked studies; the others have no known cause. In all, the sample holds roughly 400,000 clones, and approximately 89% of those were seen once. Around 1.7% of the sample rests with the top ten. Sequenced material: PBMCs or T cells enriched from blood (not recorded which). The origin of the receptors is a woman aged 30 to 39 who had recovered from COVID-19.

The rearrangement links TRBV7-9 to TRBJ1-2; D remains unclear. Trimming removed 4 bases at V and 2 bases at J, with 8 bases between. The CDR3 has 13 residues. Germline V gene lookup returns CDR1 SEHNR and CDR2 FQNEAQ (reference sequence). CDR3: CASSSGPNYGYTF. In DNA form, the CDR3 reads TGTGCCAGCAGCTCCGGTCCCAACTATGGCTACACCTTC.

The rearrangement uses TRBV30 and TRBJ2-5; no clear D gene. V shed 0 bases and J shed 0 bases, with 8 bases lying between them. The germline gives CDR1 GTSNPN, CDR2 SVGIG (reference sequence). This CDR3 has 14 residues. DNA of the CDR3: TGTGCCTGGAGTGTACATCGGGACCAAGAGACCCAGTACTTC. Translated: CAWSVHRDQETQYF.

The gene calls are TRBV14 and TRBJ2-1; no reliable D call. Per the germline V gene, CDR1 is SGHDN and CDR2 is FVKESK. V lost 1 base and J 10 bases, leaving 20 bases between the germline ends. The CDR3 is made up of 16 amino acids. The CDR3 loop is CASSQGGSRPPTEQFF. In nucleotides, the CDR3 is TGTGCCAGCAGCCAAGGAGGCAGTCGGCCCCCCACCGAGCAGTTCTTC.

This chain joins TRBV14 and TRBJ2-4; 8 nucleotides agree with TRBD2. Germline loops: CDR1 SGHDN, CDR2 FVKESK. CDR3 length equals 15 residues. V shed 4 bases, J shed 11 bases, and the junction held 13 bases outside the gene matches. As DNA, the CDR3 is TGTGCCAGCAGCCCGTTATACAGCTCGGGGGGGCTTCAGTACTTC. This translates into CASSPLYSSGGLQYF.

The chain couples TRBV5-6 to TRBJ1-6, with D perhaps TRBD1 (6 bases). Per germline, CDR1 SGHDT and CDR2 YYEEEE. The CDR3 consists of 17 residues. V lost 6 bases and J 9 bases, leaving 25 bases between the germline ends. The CDR3 region has the DNA TGTGCCAGCAACACACTTGGTGGGGGCGCATATGGTTCACCCCTCCACTTT. It yields the protein CASNTLGGGAYGSPLHF.

The sample holds one count of this clone. The rearrangement links TRBV5-1 to TRBJ1-5; 7 bases agree with TRBD1. CDR3 length: 14 residues. V shed 7 bases and J 6 bases; nucleotides not matched to a gene: 10. Germline values: CDR1 SGHRS, CDR2 YFSETQ. DNA for the CDR3: TGCGCCAGCCTTTTCTCAGGGGGGATTCAGCCCCAGCATTTT. It codes for CASLFSGGIQPQHF. Looking up the rest from reference TRBV5-1 and TRBJ1-5 gives the full variable domain: KAGVTQTPRYLIKTRGQQVTLSCSPISGHRSVSWYQQTPGQGLQFLFEYFSETQRNKGNFPGRFSGRQFSNSRSEMNVSTLELGDSALYLCASLFSGGIQPQHFGDGTRLSIL.

The rearrangement uses TRBV18 and TRBJ1-1; 7 bases map to TRBD1. This CDR3 contains 13 residues. From germline, CDR1 is KGHSH and CDR2 LQKENI. Trimming took 4 bases from V and 3 from J; bases not matched to a gene: 2. CDR3 bases: TGTGCCAGCTCACGCAGGGGGGACACTGAAGCTTTCTTT. This sequence encodes CASSRRGDTEAFF.

In DNA form, the CDR3 reads TGTGCCAGCAGTTACTTGACGGGGGGCCCTGGAAACACCATATATTTT. The encoded protein is CASSYLTGGPGNTIYF. V is TRBV6-6 and J is TRBJ1-3, with a tentative D call TRBD1 (6 bases). The CDR3 spans 16 residues. With 1 base removed from V and 2 bases from J, the gap between germline ends came to 12 bases. Germline V gene data show CDR1 as MNHNY and CDR2 as SVGAGI (reference sequence).

This chain joins TRBV4-2 and TRBJ1-2; no firm D call. The length of the CDR3 is 14 residues. Germline lookup yields CDR1 LGHNA and CDR2 YNFKEQ. V was pared by 1 base and J by 2 bases, with 8 bases between. The DNA of the CDR3 is TGTGCCAGCAGCCAAGGTTCCTCGAACTATGGCTACACCTTC. Translating gives CASSQGSSNYGYTF.

The rearrangement joins TRBV9 to TRBJ2-2; possibly TRBD1 for D (6 bases). Germline V gene data show CDR1 as SGDLS and CDR2 as YYNGEE. The CDR3 is made up of 15 amino acids. V was trimmed by 6 bases and J by 1 base, leaving 13 bases between them. CDR3 in DNA: TGTGCCAGCACCCCAGGGGTACGGAACACCGGGGAGCTGTTTTTT. Translated, it gives CASTPGVRNTGELFF.

This chain joins TRBV4-3 and TRBJ2-4; a possible D gene is TRBD1 (6 bases). This CDR3 is built from 18 residues. Germline CDR1 reads LGHNA; CDR2 reads YSLEER. The germline V and J ends were trimmed by 3 bases and 3 bases, with 21 bases remaining between them. CDR3 sequence reads: CASSHSTGLVGVKNIQYF. The CDR3 nucleotides are TGCGCCAGCAGCCACTCGACAGGCCTGGTCGGGGTCAAAAACATTCAGTACTTC.